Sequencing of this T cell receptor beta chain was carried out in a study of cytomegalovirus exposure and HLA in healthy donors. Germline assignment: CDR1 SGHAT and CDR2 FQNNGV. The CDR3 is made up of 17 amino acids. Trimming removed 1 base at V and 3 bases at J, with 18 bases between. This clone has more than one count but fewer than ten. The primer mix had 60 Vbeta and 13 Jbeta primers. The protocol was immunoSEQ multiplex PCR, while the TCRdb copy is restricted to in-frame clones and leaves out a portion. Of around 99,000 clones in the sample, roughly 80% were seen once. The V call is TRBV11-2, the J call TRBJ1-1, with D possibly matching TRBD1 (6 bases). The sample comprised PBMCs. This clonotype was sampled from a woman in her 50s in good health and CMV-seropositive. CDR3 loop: CASSLALWDMRDTEAFF. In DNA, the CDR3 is TGTGCCAGCAGCTTAGCTCTCTGGGACATGAGGGACACTGAAGCTTTCTTT.